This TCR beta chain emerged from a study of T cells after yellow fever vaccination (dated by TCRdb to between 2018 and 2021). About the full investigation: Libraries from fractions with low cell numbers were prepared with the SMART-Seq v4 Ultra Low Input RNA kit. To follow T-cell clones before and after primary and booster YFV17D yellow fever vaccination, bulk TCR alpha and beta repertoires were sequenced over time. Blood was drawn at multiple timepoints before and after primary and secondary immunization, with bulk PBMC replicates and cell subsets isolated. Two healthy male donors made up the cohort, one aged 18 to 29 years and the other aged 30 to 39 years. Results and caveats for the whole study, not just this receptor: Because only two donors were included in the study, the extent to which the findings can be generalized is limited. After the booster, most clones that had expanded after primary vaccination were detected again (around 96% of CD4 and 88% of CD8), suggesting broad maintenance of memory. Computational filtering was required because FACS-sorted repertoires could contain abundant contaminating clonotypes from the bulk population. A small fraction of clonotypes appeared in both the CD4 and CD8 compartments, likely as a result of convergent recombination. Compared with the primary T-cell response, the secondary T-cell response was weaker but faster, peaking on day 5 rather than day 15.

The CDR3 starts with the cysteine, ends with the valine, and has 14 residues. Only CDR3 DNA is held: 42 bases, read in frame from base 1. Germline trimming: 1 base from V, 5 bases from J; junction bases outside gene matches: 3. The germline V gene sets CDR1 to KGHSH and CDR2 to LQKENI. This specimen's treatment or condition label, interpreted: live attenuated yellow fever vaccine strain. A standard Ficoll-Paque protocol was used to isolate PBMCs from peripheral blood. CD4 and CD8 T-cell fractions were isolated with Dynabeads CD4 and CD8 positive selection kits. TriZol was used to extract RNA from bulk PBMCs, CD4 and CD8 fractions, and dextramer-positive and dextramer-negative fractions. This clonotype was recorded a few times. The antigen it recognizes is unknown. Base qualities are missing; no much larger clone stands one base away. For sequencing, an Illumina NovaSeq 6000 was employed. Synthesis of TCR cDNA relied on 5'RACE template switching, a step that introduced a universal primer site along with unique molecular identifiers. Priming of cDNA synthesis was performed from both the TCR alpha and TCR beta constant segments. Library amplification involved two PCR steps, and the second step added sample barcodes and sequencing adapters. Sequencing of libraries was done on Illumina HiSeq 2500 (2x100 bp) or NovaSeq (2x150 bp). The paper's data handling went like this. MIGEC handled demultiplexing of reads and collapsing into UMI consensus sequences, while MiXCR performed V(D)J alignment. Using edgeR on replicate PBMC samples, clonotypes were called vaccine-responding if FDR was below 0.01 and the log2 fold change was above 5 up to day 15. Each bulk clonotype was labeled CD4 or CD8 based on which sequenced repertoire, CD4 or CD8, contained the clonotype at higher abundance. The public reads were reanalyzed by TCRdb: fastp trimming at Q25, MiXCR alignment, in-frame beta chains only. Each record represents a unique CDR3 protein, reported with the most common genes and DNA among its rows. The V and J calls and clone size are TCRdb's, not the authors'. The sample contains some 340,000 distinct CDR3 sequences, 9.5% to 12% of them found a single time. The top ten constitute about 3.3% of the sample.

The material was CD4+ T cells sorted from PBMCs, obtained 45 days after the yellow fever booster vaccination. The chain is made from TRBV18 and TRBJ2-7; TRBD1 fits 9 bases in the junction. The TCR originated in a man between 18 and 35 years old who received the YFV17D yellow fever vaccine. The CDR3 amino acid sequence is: CASSPQGTGNEQYV. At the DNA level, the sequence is TGTGCCAGCTCACCACAGGGGACAGGGAACGAGCAGTACGTC.